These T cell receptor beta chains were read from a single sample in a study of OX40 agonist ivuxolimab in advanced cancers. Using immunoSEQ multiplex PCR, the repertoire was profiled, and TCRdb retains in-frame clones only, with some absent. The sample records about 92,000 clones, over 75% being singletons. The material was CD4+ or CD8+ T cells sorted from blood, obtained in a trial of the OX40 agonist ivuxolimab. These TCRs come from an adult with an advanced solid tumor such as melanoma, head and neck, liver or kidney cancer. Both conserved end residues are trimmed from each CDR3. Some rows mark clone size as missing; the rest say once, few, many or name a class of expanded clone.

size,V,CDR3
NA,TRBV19,ASSRRTDTQY
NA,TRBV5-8,ASSSSTRYEQY
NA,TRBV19,ASSIDSSSSGNTIY
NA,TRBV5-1,ASSLDGGNTIY
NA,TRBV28,ASSGKTSGRALGSYNEQF
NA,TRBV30,AWKSDRGAYEQY
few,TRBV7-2,ASSPGLVESYEQY
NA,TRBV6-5,ASSPSGRSQYEQY
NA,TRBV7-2,ASSFAGSYNEQF
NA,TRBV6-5,ASSLSGSQYEQY
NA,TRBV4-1,ASSLSPTRSYEQY
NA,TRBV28,ASTLAGGTGELF
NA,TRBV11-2,ASSDLGGGQETQY
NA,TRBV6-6,ASLGAGGPRQETQY
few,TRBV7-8,ASTQRGRAFETQY
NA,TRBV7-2,ASSPRGQGDEQF
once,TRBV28,ASSLRLAGGSQNIQY
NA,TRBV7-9,ASLTQGIISGANVLT
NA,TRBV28,ASSPRQGFNEKLF
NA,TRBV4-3,ASSRDRGSGELF
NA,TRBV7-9,ASSGTADYQPQH
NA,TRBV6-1,ASSGANPRDYGYT
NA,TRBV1,TSSQVRGRTQPQH
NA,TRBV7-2,ASTEGAASSYEQY
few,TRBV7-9,ASTTSPHPGQPYEQY
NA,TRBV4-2,ASSQDSGRVNKETQY
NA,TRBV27,ASSRLAVPSTDTQY
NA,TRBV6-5,ASSGSAQETQY
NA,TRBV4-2,ASSPTARTFYNEQF
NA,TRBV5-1,ASSLSQGAQY
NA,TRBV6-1,ASSERIEGRNSPLH
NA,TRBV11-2,ASSQVGAGQETQY
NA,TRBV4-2,ASSQDLVGASYEQY
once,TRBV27,ASSKVDRRSSGNTIY
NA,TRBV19,ASSVQGRNIQY
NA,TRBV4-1,ASSHSDRVGTDTQY
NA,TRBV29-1,SVDTGVGFPGELF
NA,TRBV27,ASSSTGLAGGPRNEQF
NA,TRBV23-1,ASGGGGGTREQF
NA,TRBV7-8,ASSSGGSSGIGETQY
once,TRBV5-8,ASSLDRGEQY
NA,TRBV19,ASSISGSRNEAF
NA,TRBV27,ASSLVRTTDGEQF
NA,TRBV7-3,ASSTGGNWNEQF
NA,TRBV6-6,ASRKLMTGGTEAF
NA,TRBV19,ASSISGGASGANVLT
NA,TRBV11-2,ASSSKPGLAGGGIYEQY
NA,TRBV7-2,ASSLKWELF
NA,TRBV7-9,ASSSEPGQGAHYGYT
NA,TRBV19,ASSASTTGGHEKLF
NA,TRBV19,ASSEVGRTGELF
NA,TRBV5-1,ASSLGSSGNEQF
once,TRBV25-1,ASSDPGQISTNEKLF
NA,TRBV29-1,SVGGTGDSNQPQH
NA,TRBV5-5,ASSFGDSSNQPQH